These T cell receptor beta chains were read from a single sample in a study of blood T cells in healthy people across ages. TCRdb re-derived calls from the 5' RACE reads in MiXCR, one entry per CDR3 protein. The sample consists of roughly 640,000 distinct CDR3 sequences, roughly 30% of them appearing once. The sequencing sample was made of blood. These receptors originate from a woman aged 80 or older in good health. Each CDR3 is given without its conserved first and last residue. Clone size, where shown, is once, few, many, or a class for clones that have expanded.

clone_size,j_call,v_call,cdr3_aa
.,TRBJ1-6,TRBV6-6,ASSYRGAENSPLH
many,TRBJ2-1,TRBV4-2,ASSQDGRGSFAISYNEQF
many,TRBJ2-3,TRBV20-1,SAKRGASTDTQY
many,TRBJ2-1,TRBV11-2,ASSLVGTGINEQF
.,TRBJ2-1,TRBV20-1,SARAPGLAGDVGQF
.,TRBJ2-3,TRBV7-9,ASSFISGPDYGDTQY
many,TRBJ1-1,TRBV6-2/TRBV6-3,ASSDSREAF
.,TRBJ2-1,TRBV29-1,SVEDGFGASFHEQF
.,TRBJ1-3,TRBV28,ATEGYFGNTIY
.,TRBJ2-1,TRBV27,ASNPRDRGRDEQF
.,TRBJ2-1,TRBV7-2,ASSFLGFFRPTEQF
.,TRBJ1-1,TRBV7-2,ASSRNGPQWNTEAF
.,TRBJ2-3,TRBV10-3,AIKGFGTDTQY
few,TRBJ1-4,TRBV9,ASSVDSGVTNEKLF
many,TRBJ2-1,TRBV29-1,SVDLLVGNEQF
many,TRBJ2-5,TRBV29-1,SVEAGEATREY
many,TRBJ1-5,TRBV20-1,SARDERERSNQPQH
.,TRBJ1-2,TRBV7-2,ASSAGDRGVGGYT
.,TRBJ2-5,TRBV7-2,ASNRGDGETQY
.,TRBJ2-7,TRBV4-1,ASSQAGLPGYEQY
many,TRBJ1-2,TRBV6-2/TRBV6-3,ATRNIPGTGENYGYT
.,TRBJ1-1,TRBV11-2,ASSLTPAGNTEAF
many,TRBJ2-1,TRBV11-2,ASSLDVATYNEQF
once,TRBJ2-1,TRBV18,ASSPVGYNEQF
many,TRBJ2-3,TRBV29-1,SVGESADTQY
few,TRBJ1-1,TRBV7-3,ASSPRGIEGTEAF
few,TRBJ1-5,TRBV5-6,ASSLVGTPGPQH
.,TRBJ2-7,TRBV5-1,ASRSTGLSSYEQY
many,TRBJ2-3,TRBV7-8,ASSLVGLAGASSTDTQY
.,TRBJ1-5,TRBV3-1,ASGPTGHSNQPQH
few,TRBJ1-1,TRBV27,ASSWGGTEAF
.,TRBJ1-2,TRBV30,AWSGTVSNYGYT
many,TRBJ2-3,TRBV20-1,SARSHRGHADTQY
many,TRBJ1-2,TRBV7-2,ASSSGQGNGYGYT
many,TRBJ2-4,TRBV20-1,SARGADYKNIQY
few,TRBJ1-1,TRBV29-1,SARDAGTNTEAF
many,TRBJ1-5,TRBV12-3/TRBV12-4,ASSFGRSQPQH
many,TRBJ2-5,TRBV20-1,SALSQETQY
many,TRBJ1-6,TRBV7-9,ASSSQGSPLH
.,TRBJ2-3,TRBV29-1,SVDTRTDTQY
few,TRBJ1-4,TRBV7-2,ASSTATNEKLF
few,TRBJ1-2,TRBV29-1,SVEYPATYGYT
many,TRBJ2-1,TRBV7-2,ASSPQGGSYNEQF
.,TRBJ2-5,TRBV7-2,ASSLRLARETQY
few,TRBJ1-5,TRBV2,ASNPRTTYNQPQH
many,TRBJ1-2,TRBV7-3,ASSLKGGDNYGYT